This TCR beta chain originates from a study of patients and donors after allogeneic stem cell transplantation. TCRdb reprocessed the RT-PCR reads via MiXCR and lists one record per CDR3 protein. This sample has a few hundred thousand distinct CDR3 sequences, with about 37% found just once. The germline V gene has CDR1 SQVTM and CDR2 ANQGSEA. The CDR3 is 15 residues long. Losses at the gene ends were 0 bases for V and 6 bases for J; bases not matched to a gene: 7. This clonotype was seen a few times. The receptor was derived from a human donor who was either an allogeneic HSCT recipient or a stem cell or donor lymphocyte infusion donor (not recorded which). It is not recorded whose cells these are; they may come from a transplant donor. This rearrangement joins TRBV29-1 to TRBJ2-3; 9 positions match TRBD2. Sequencing was done on a sample of blood, either unsorted or a sorted T cell fraction (not recorded which). The CDR3 nucleotides read TGCAGCGTTGAAGAGGGTGCGGGGGGGTACGATACGCAGTATTTT. Translating gives CSVEEGAGGYDTQYF.